Below, 22 T cell receptor beta chains from the same sample are listed, as sequenced in a study of shared clonotypes between healthy human individuals. TCRdb's copy holds only in-frame clones and misses some; the assay was immunoSEQ multiplex PCR. Among roughly 660,000 clones listed, 90% were seen once. Sequencing was performed on memory CD8+ T cells from PBMCs. Sample subset: CD45RO+ cells pooled with CCR7-negative TemRA cells. These receptors originate from a man aged 18 to 29 in good health. Some clones in this sample may be carry-over from other donors' samples.

This clone was found once. The V gene is TRBV5-4, the J gene TRBJ2-7, with 10 bases aligning to TRBD1. Germline loops: CDR1 SGHNT, CDR2 YYREEE (reference sequence). V shed 4 bases and J 2 bases; nucleotides not matched to a gene: 6. The CDR3 extends over 15 amino acids. The CDR3, as DNA: TGTGCCAGCAGCAACCGGGACAGGGGCACCTACGAGCAGTACTTC. The encoded protein is CASSNRDRGTYEQYF.

The CDR3 protein is CATTNQGPRFTEAFF. The CDR3 region has the DNA TGTGCCACGACGAACCAGGGTCCCCGATTCACTGAAGCTTTCTTT. The gene calls are TRBV27 and TRBJ1-1; tentative D call: TRBD1 (5 bases). This CDR3 region has 15 residues. CDR1 MNHEY and CDR2 SMNVEV come from the germline V gene (reference sequence). V lost 10 bases, J lost 4 bases, and 22 bases lay in between.

The chain combines TRBV9 with TRBJ2-7; 13 bases agree with TRBD2. The CDR3 extends over 14 amino acids. J was trimmed by 5 bases and V by 3 bases; bases with no gene match: 2. Germline loops: CDR1 SGDLS, CDR2 YYNGEE. The CDR3 bases are TGTGCCAGCAGCGGCGGGACTAGCGGGAACGAGCAGTACTTC. Protein product: CASSGGTSGNEQYF. Combining the CDR3 with reference TRBV9 and TRBJ2-7 gives the whole variable domain DSGVTQTPKHLITATGQRVTLRCSPRSGDLSVYWYQQSLDQGLQFLIQYYNGEERAKGNILERFSAQQFPDLHSELNLSSLELGDSALYFCASSGGTSGNEQYFGPGTRLTVT.

At least ten counts were recorded for this clone. The chain employs TRBV9 and TRBJ2-1, with no clear D. Trimming stripped 3 bases from V and 6 bases from J, with 7 bases between. Per germline, CDR1 SGDLS and CDR2 YYNGEE. The CDR3 runs to 12 residues. CDR3 in amino acids: CASSGSVNEQFF. CDR3 DNA sequence: TGTGCCAGCAGCGGGTCTGTCAATGAGCAGTTCTTC.

The chain is built from TRBV14 and TRBJ2-5, with 8 positions matching TRBD1. V was pared by 0 bases and J by 5 bases, with 11 bases of the junction left unmatched. CDR3 length: 17 amino acids. Germline-derived CDR1 and CDR2 are SGHDN and FVKESK. This CDR3 reads CASSQDLLQGAMETQYF. CDR3 DNA: TGTGCCAGCAGCCAAGATTTATTGCAGGGGGCGATGGAGACCCAGTACTTC.

The CDR3 loop is CASSGANYGYTF. DNA for the CDR3: TGTGCCAGCAGTGGGGCTAACTATGGCTACACCTTC. The chain carries TRBV2 and TRBJ1-2; D gene unclear. The CDR3 has 12 residues. Germline V gene sequence: CDR1 SNHLY, CDR2 FYNNEI. The V gene lost 4 bases and the J gene lost 0 bases, with 3 bases spanning the gap.

The chain employs TRBV21-1 and TRBJ2-7; the table gives TRBD2 as D, unverified against the DNA. TRBV21-1 counts as a pseudogene. The CDR3 length is 14 residues. CDR3 residues: CASSNRYKRHEQYF. The DNA for the CDR3 is TGTGCCAGCAGCAATCGCTATAAACGCCACGAGCAGTACTTC.

The chain carries TRBV13 and TRBJ2-7; TRBD1 is a possible D gene (5 bases). Deletions cut 5 bases from V and 5 bases from J, with 22 bases between. The CDR3 runs 16 residues. Germline CDR1 reads PRHDT; CDR2 reads FYEKMQ (reference sequence). CDR3 nucleotide sequence: TGTGCCAGCAGCCACACTTCCGCCAGGGAATTAAACGAGCAGTACTTC. Amino acids: CASSHTSARELNEQYF.

The rearrangement links TRBV9 to TRBJ2-5; the match to TRBD1 covers 12 bases. V dropped 2 bases and J dropped 3; count of bases not matched to a gene: 5. Germline V gene sequence: CDR1 SGDLS, CDR2 YYNGEE. There are 16 residues in the CDR3. CDR3 region: CASSVGGTGGEETQYF. Written as DNA, the CDR3 is TGTGCCAGCAGCGTTGGGGGGACAGGGGGCGAAGAGACCCAGTACTTC.

The gene calls are TRBV27 and TRBJ1-2; D ambiguous. Germline V gives CDR1 MNHEY, CDR2 SMNVEV (reference sequence). V was cut by 6 bases and J by 7 bases, with 15 bases left in between. The CDR3 contains 13 residues. As DNA, the CDR3 is TGTGCCAGCAGCACACTCCGTTGGGGTGGCTACACCTTC. Residues: CASSTLRWGGYTF.

Comments on this clone: Additional DNA sequences in this sample encode the identical CDR3. J is TRBJ2-4 and V is TRBV28; D gene ambiguous. Germline CDR1 and CDR2: MDHEN and SYDVKM. This CDR3 spans 12 amino acids. V was trimmed by 4 bases and J by 4 bases, leaving 5 bases between them. Written as DNA, the CDR3 is TGTGCCAGCAGTTGGGCGAAAAACATTCAGTACTTC. Its translation is CASSWAKNIQYF.

This clone was detected only once. This chain connects TRBV9 to TRBJ2-3; 10 bases are shared with TRBD1. The V gene's germline CDR1 is SGDLS and CDR2 YYNGEE. V lost 0 bases, J lost 3 bases, and 1 base stayed unmatched. The CDR3 totals 15 residues. CDR3 sequence: CASSVGQGATDTQYF. In DNA form, the CDR3 reads TGTGCCAGCAGCGTAGGACAGGGGGCAACAGATACGCAGTATTTT.

The chain recombines TRBV7-9 with TRBJ1-5; TRBD1 is a possible D gene (6 bases). Between the trimmed V and J ends, which lost 5 bases and 3 bases, there was a span of 23 bases. This CDR3 is built from 18 residues. Germline CDR1 and CDR2: SEHNR and FQNEAQ (reference sequence). The CDR3 coding sequence is TGTGCCAGCAGCCAAACCCTCGGGGGGCTCGGACCCAATCAGCCCCAGCATTTT. Protein product: CASSQTLGGLGPNQPQHF.

CDR3 nucleotides: TGTGCCAGCAGTTTGAGAGAAACGACCTACAATGAGCAGTTCTTC. Residues: CASSLRETTYNEQFF. The rearrangement links TRBV28 to TRBJ2-1; the D is unclear. Trimming pared 3 bases from V and 2 bases from J, leaving 11 bases between. Germline assignment: CDR1 MDHEN and CDR2 SYDVKM. The CDR3 is 15 residues long.

The chain combines TRBV7-9 with TRBJ2-7, with 11 bases that match TRBD1. The V gene's germline CDR1 is SEHNR and CDR2 FQNEAQ (reference sequence). This CDR3 has 15 residues. The J segment lost 4 bases and the V segment lost 5 bases, leaving 7 bases of the junction unmatched. CDR3 bases: TGTGCCAGCAGCGTCCTACGGGACAGGGGGTACGAGCAGTACTTC. Translated, it gives CASSVLRDRGYEQYF.

The chain has TRBV4-1 and TRBJ2-7, with 11 bases matching TRBD1. This CDR3 is 16 amino acids long. With V trimmed by 2 bases and J by 2 bases, 5 bases remained unmatched. The germline gives CDR1 MGHRA, CDR2 YSYEKL. CDR3 sequence: CASSQWPGQGAYEQYF. DNA of the CDR3: TGCGCCAGCAGCCAATGGCCGGGACAGGGGGCCTACGAGCAGTACTTC.

The chain carries TRBV15 and TRBJ2-7, with TRBD2 matching 9 bases. Germline V gene data show CDR1 as LNHNV and CDR2 as YYDKDF (reference sequence). V lost 4 bases to trimming and J lost 6 bases; unmatched junction nucleotides: 13. CDR3 length equals 16 residues. CDR3 protein: CATSNSYSGSLSEQYF. The CDR3 DNA reads TGTGCCACCAGCAACTCCTATAGCGGGAGTTTAAGCGAGCAGTACTTC.

This clone was picked up a small number of times. The V gene is TRBV7-9, the J gene TRBJ2-2, with TRBD2 matching 14 bases. Trimming took 5 bases from V and 3 from J; bases not matched to a gene: 11. This CDR3 is 19 amino acids long. Germline V lookup: CDR1 SEHNR, CDR2 FQNEAQ (reference sequence). In nucleotides, the CDR3 is TGTGCCAGCAGCCAAACGACTAGCGGGAGGGCCGCCGACACCGGGGAGCTGTTTTTT. Translated: CASSQTTSGRAADTGELFF.

This chain joins TRBV25-1 and TRBJ2-5, with D unclear. The closer fit of TRBJ2-7 to the DNA end suggests the J call may be wrong. Germline lookup yields CDR1 MGHDK and CDR2 SYGVNS. The CDR3 loop spans 11 amino acids. The CDR3 protein is CASSEWNEQYF. The CDR3 coding sequence is TGTGCCAGCAGTGAATGGAACGAGCAGTACTTC.

The chain links TRBV9 to TRBJ2-3, with a tentative D call TRBD1 (6 bases). Trimming removed 4 bases from V and 0 bases from J, with 9 bases in between. Germline CDR1 SGDLS, CDR2 YYNGEE. This CDR3 contains 14 residues. The CDR3 sequence: CASSPGHSTDTQYF. The CDR3, as DNA: TGTGCCAGCAGCCCGGGACATAGCACAGATACGCAGTATTTT.

The rearrangement uses TRBV5-1 and TRBJ2-1; D not certain. V was clipped by 4 bases and J by 2 bases, with 13 bases between them. The germline gives CDR1 SGHRS, CDR2 YFSETQ. The CDR3 spans 15 residues. CDR3 sequence: CASSPLGNPYNEQFF. CDR3 bases: TGCGCCAGCAGCCCGTTAGGGAACCCCTACAATGAGCAGTTCTTC.

The V and J genes are TRBV7-9 and TRBJ2-5; the D call may be TRBD1 or TRBD2 (7 bases each). CDR1 and CDR2 from the germline V gene are SEHNR and FQNEAQ (reference sequence). The V gene lost 4 bases and the J gene lost 2 bases, with 17 bases spanning the gap. The CDR3 loop spans 16 amino acids. The CDR3 bases are TGTGCCAGCAGCTCCATGGGGGGGACAGTACAAGAGACCCAGTACTTC. It specifies CASSSMGGTVQETQYF.